The rows below give T cell receptor beta chains drawn from one sample of a study of identical twins. One entry per CDR3 protein, called by TCRdb with MiXCR from the 5' RACE reads. This table holds roughly 710,000 distinct CDR3 sequences, approximately 6% found once. Sequenced input: naive T cells sorted from blood. All receptors derive from a man between 18 and 29 years old in good health. Both conserved end residues are part of each CDR3. D genes are given only for firm matches. Only some rows state a clone size, as once, few, many or a class for expanded clones.

j_call v_call clone_size d_call cdr3_aa cdr3_nt
TRBJ2-5 TRBV6-1 many . CASSTGSGQETQYF TGTGCCAGCAGTACCGGGTCGGGCCAAGAGACCCAGTACTTC
TRBJ1-1 TRBV11-2 . TRBD1 CASRTGEYTEAFF TGTGCCAGCAGGACAGGGGAGTACACTGAAGCTTTCTTT
TRBJ2-1 TRBV20-1 . TRBD2 CSASHLAAIGVEQFF TGCAGTGCTAGCCATCTAGCGGCGATCGGGGTAGAGCAGTTCTTC
TRBJ2-4 TRBV29-1 . . CSAPDTIQYF TGCAGCGCCCCAGACACCATTCAGTACTTC
TRBJ1-1 TRBV18 . . CASSPQQENTEAFF TGTGCCAGCTCACCCCAACAGGAGAACACTGAAGCTTTCTTT
TRBJ2-3 TRBV5-1 many TRBD2 CASSLEKTSGRTDTQYF TGCGCCAGCAGCTTGGAAAAGACTAGCGGGAGGACAGATACGCAGTATTTT
TRBJ1-2 TRBV29-1 many . CSVAGQLNIGYTF TGCAGCGTTGCAGGACAGTTGAACATCGGCTACACCTTC
TRBJ2-7 TRBV5-1 few TRBD1 CASSLDDRGTYEQYF TGCGCCAGCAGCTTGGACGACAGGGGGACCTACGAGCAGTACTTC
TRBJ1-5 TRBV9 many . CASSAATVNQPQHF TGTGCCAGCAGCGCCGCGACAGTCAATCAGCCCCAGCATTTT
TRBJ2-2 TRBV27 many TRBD2 CASSLRTSGNTGELFF TGTGCCAGCAGTCTCCGGACTAGCGGAAACACCGGGGAGCTGTTTTTT
TRBJ2-2 TRBV12-3/TRBV12-4 . TRBD1 CASSPTGGIAGELFF TGTGCCAGCAGCCCGACAGGGGGCATTGCCGGGGAGCTGTTTTTT
TRBJ2-3 TRBV7-6 few . CASSRSGSKDTQYF TGTGCCAGCAGCCGAAGCGGGTCCAAAGATACGCAGTATTTT
TRBJ1-5 TRBV27 . TRBD1 CASSSRGRNQPQHF TGTGCCAGCAGCTCTAGGGGGCGGAATCAGCCCCAGCATTTT
TRBJ2-3 TRBV7-6 many . CASSLMITGGATDTQYF TGTGCCAGCAGCCTTATGATTACGGGTGGAGCTACAGATACGCAGTATTTT
TRBJ2-3 TRBV10-3 many . CAIRDGRDTQYF TGTGCCATCAGGGACGGTCGCGATACGCAGTATTTT
TRBJ2-6 TRBV7-9 . . CASSDTGFGANVLTF TGTGCCAGCAGCGATACAGGGTTCGGGGCCAACGTCCTGACTTTC
TRBJ1-4 TRBV12-3/TRBV12-4 many . CASSRKGVGAANEKLFF TGTGCCAGCAGCCGTAAGGGGGTGGGTGCTGCTAATGAAAAACTGTTTTTT
TRBJ2-3 TRBV6-5 few . CASSQRGDTQYF TGTGCCAGCAGTCAACGGGGGGATACGCAGTATTTT
TRBJ2-1 TRBV29-1 many . CSGSSSEPYNEQFF TGCAGCGGCTCATCTAGCGAGCCCTACAATGAGCAGTTCTTC
TRBJ2-6 TRBV27 . . CASSLSFRLAGANVLTF TGTGCCAGCAGTTTATCTTTCCGGTTAGCTGGGGCCAACGTCCTGACTTTC
TRBJ1-5 TRBV20-1 few . CSASVGGAQPQHF TGCAGTGCTAGCGTGGGGGGTGCTCAGCCCCAGCATTTT
TRBJ2-5 TRBV18 . . CASSPLSGRRETQYF TGTGCCAGCTCACCGCTTTCAGGGAGACGGGAGACCCAGTACTTC
TRBJ2-3 TRBV27 . TRBD2 CASSTPGGGLDTQYF TGTGCCAGCAGTACCCCCGGGGGGGGCTTGGATACGCAGTATTTT
TRBJ1-5 TRBV2 . TRBD1 CASRRDRGNNQPQHF TGTGCCAGCAGGAGGGACAGAGGGAACAATCAGCCCCAGCATTTT
TRBJ2-1 TRBV7-9 few TRBD2 CASSAFPGLASSEQFF TGTGCCAGCAGCGCCTTTCCGGGACTAGCATCCTCGGAGCAGTTCTTC
TRBJ1-2 TRBV6-1 . . CASRLAVQDYGYTF TGTGCCAGCAGGCTAGCGGTACAGGACTATGGCTACACCTTC
TRBJ1-3 TRBV20-1 many . CSARDVGNTIYF TGCAGTGCTAGAGACGTTGGAAACACCATATATTTT
TRBJ1-5 TRBV28 many . CASSFPQPQHF TGTGCCAGCAGTTTCCCTCAGCCCCAGCATTTT
TRBJ2-3 TRBV29-1 few . CSVEDPHGLNLGTDTQYF TGCAGCGTTGAAGACCCTCATGGACTAAATCTCGGCACAGATACGCAGTATTTT
TRBJ2-1 TRBV20-1 many TRBD2 CSARDRLAGGFMGIYEQFF TGCAGTGCTAGAGATAGGTTAGCGGGAGGGTTTATGGGTATCTATGAGCAGTTCTTC
TRBJ2-2 TRBV9 many TRBD2 CASSPSGSENTGELFF TGTGCCAGCAGCCCTAGCGGGAGTGAGAACACCGGGGAGCTGTTTTTT
TRBJ2-2 TRBV7-2 many TRBD1 CASSLAAQGSGELFF TGTGCCAGCAGCTTAGCGGCACAGGGGAGTGGGGAGCTGTTTTTT
TRBJ2-1 TRBV12-3/TRBV12-4 . . CASSSPRSSYNEQFF TGTGCCAGCAGTTCACCACGGAGCTCCTACAATGAGCAGTTCTTC
TRBJ2-3 TRBV6-1 many TRBD1 CASRPRTGGTDTQYF TGTGCCAGCAGACCCCGGACAGGGGGGACAGATACGCAGTATTTT
TRBJ1-1 TRBV12-3/TRBV12-4 . . CASTADRNTEAFF TGTGCCAGCACCGCGGACAGGAACACTGAAGCTTTCTTT
TRBJ2-1 TRBV5-1 many TRBD2 CASTVRSGNNEQFF TGCGCCAGCACGGTTCGAAGCGGGAACAATGAGCAGTTCTTC
TRBJ2-1 TRBV29-1 many . CSVEGGSYNEQFF TGCAGCGTTGAAGGGGGCTCCTACAATGAGCAGTTCTTC
TRBJ2-7 TRBV12-3/TRBV12-4 . TRBD2 CASSRTGLAGLSYEQYF TGTGCCAGCAGTCGAACGGGACTAGCGGGGCTTTCCTACGAGCAGTACTTC
TRBJ2-3 TRBV6-2/TRBV6-3 many . CASRKRDTDTQYF TGTGCCAGCAGAAAGAGGGACACAGATACGCAGTATTTT
TRBJ2-7 TRBV20-1 . TRBD2 CSARGLAGGAAYEQYF TGCAGTGCTAGAGGACTAGCGGGAGGTGCGGCCTACGAGCAGTACTTC
TRBJ2-1 TRBV20-1 many TRBD1 CSARDLGQLGEQFF TGCAGTGCTAGAGATCTGGGACAGCTGGGTGAGCAGTTCTTC
TRBJ2-7 TRBV5-1 few TRBD1 CASSLDGTGGYEQYF TGCGCCAGCAGCTTGGACGGGACAGGGGGCTACGAGCAGTACTTC
TRBJ2-1 TRBV9 many TRBD2 CASSVGSGRGQFF TGTGCCAGCAGCGTAGGATCAGGGAGGGGGCAGTTCTTC
TRBJ1-1 TRBV20-1 many . CSARVVMNTEAFF TGCAGTGCTAGAGTAGTGATGAACACTGAAGCTTTCTTT
TRBJ2-5 TRBV3-1 . TRBD2 CASSQDPSGTKTQYF TGTGCCAGCAGCCAAGATCCTAGCGGGACGAAGACCCAGTACTTC
TRBJ1-3 TRBV6-5 many . CASSYSLRSSGNTIYF TGTGCCAGCAGTTACTCGTTAAGGAGCTCTGGAAACACCATATATTTT
TRBJ1-2 TRBV5-1 few . CASSLDLTGYTF TGCGCCAGCAGCTTGGACCTGACTGGCTACACCTTC